The TCR beta chain under discussion was sequenced for a study of blood T cell repertoires in COVID-19. Study overall: The United States, Italy and Spain provided the acute and convalescent COVID-19 samples. PBMCs, B-cell-depleted T cells, or T cells provided the cDNA or gDNA that made up the material.

Authors' analysis steps: Amplification with reference gene primers provided the estimates of nucleated cell counts. This table comes from immunoSEQ multiplex PCR, and its TCRdb copy is limited to in-frame clones, with some not included. V, J and clone size reflect that table, while D and trimming were determined from the DNA. The data hold over 100,000 clones, with around 73% observed a single time. The CDR3 runs 15 residues. V dropped 1 base and J dropped 2 bases, with 11 bases sitting between them. Germline loops: CDR1 LGHNA, CDR2 YNFKEQ. The chain links TRBV4-2 to TRBJ2-5; tentatively, D is TRBD1 (6 bases). Sequencing used peripheral blood. This TCR derives from a man aged 55-75 years with active or convalescent COVID-19. CDR3 sequence (DNA): TGTGCCAGCAGCCAAGGGGACAAAAAACAAGAGACCCAGTACTTC. Translating it yields CASSQGDKKQETQYF.